The entry below gives a single TCR beta chain sequence along with its context. What it binds is unknown. The sample is drawn from a study of blood T cells in healthy people across ages. Study context: Per two T cells, about one barcoded beta molecule was captured through template switching. Findings of the study overall: Across the age range, TCR beta diversity per million T cells fell in a roughly linear way.

J lost 7 bases, V lost 7 bases, and 10 bases had no gene match. The CDR3 totals 14 residues. Sample-barcoded 5' priming and a J-beta primer mix drove a second PCR of roughly 6 to 12 cycles. TCRdb ran MiXCR on the 5' RACE reads and lists one entry per CDR3 protein. The table has about a million distinct CDR3 sequences, about two fifths seen once; the top ten hold under 15%. The sequence was collected from a man between 18 and 29 years old in good health. The gene calls are TRBV12-3 or TRBV12-4 and TRBJ1-5, with 7 bases aligning to TRBD1. Specimen: blood. The CDR3 DNA reads as TGTGCCAGCACCATTACAGGGGACGGACAGCCCCAGCATTTT. Translated: CASTITGDGQPQHF.